The 29 T cell receptor beta chains below all came from one sample that was sequenced in a study of T cells after yellow fever vaccination. MiXCR, applied by TCRdb to the 5' RACE reads, yields one record per CDR3 protein. The sample shows about 220,000 distinct CDR3 sequences, around 3.1% of them seen only once. The input for sequencing was CD4+ T cells sorted from PBMCs, taken 10 days after the yellow fever booster vaccination. These TCRs come from a man younger than 35 who received the YFV17D yellow fever vaccine.

The chain is built from TRBV19 and TRBJ1-5; D remains unclear. The CDR3 has 15 amino acids. V shed 9 bases and J shed 0 bases, with 15 bases lying between them. The germline V gene encodes CDR1 LNHDA and CDR2 SQIVND (reference sequence). CDR3 in DNA: TGTGCCAGCTCTACTGACGGTAATAGCAATCAGCCCCAGCATTTT. The encoded protein is CASSTDGNSNQPQHF.

The chain links TRBV4-1 to TRBJ2-1; 10 bases fit TRBD1. This CDR3 has 16 amino acids. Per the germline V gene, CDR1 is MGHRA and CDR2 is YSYEKL. V lost 0 bases and J lost 7; bases outside the gene matches: 6. The CDR3: CASSQEPGTGENEQFF. CDR3 sequence (DNA): TGCGCCAGCAGCCAAGAACCCGGGACAGGGGAGAATGAGCAGTTCTTC.

The rearrangement joins TRBV5-6 to TRBJ1-1; D remains unclear. Trimming shortened V by 5 bases and J by 1 base, and 15 bases separated the two germline ends. This CDR3 region has 15 residues. Germline V gene lookup returns CDR1 SGHDT and CDR2 YYEEEE. CDR3 sequence: CASRFLRMENTEAFF. The CDR3 nucleotides read TGTGCCAGCAGGTTTCTTCGAATGGAGAACACTGAAGCTTTCTTT.

This clonotype was detected ten times or more. The V and J genes are TRBV7-2 and TRBJ2-3; 9 bases match TRBD2. This CDR3 has 12 residues. CDR1 SGHTA and CDR2 FQGNSA come from the germline V gene. As DNA, the CDR3 is TGTGTTAGCGGGAGAAGCACAGATACGCAGTATTTT. It codes for CVSGRSTDTQYF.

This clonotype appeared a few times. The rearrangement links TRBV7-2 to TRBJ1-2, with a weak D call TRBD1 (5 bases). Trimming left V 4 bases short and J 4 bases short, with 13 bases between. Looked up from germline, CDR1 is SGHTA and CDR2 is FQGNSA. This CDR3 is built from 14 residues. CDR3 region: CASSWGEEIYGYTF. The CDR3 bases are TGTGCCAGCAGCTGGGGGGAGGAGATCTATGGCTACACCTTC.

This clonotype was observed at least ten times. The chain couples TRBV5-1 to TRBJ1-1; 8 bases map to TRBD1. Germline CDR1 and CDR2: SGHRS and YFSETQ. This CDR3 contains 15 residues. Trimming took 5 bases from V and 4 from J; bases not matched to a gene: 10. The CDR3 loop is CASRLRDRGFTEAFF. The CDR3 bases are TGCGCCAGCAGACTCCGTGACAGGGGATTCACTGAAGCTTTCTTT.

This clonotype appeared a few times. The chain carries TRBV11-2 and TRBJ1-5; D is ambiguous. The CDR3 is made up of 12 amino acids. Germline V lookup: CDR1 SGHAT, CDR2 FQNNGV. The V end was cut by 4 bases, the J end by 6 bases, with 7 bases between. CDR3 DNA: TGTGCCAGCAGCTCCTCAAGTCAGCCCCAGCATTTT. Its translation is CASSSSSQPQHF.

This clonotype was observed many times. The chain combines TRBV7-2 with TRBJ1-2; D is undetermined. The CDR3 has 15 residues. V was cut by 4 bases and J by 0 bases, with 12 bases left in between. The germline gives CDR1 SGHTA, CDR2 FQGNSA. The CDR3 loop reads CASSSHFSTNYGYTF. The CDR3 DNA reads as TGTGCCAGCAGCTCGCACTTCTCCACTAACTATGGCTACACCTTC.

V usage is TRBV9 and J usage is TRBJ1-2; D is ambiguous. CDR1 is SGDLS, CDR2 YYNGEE, per germline. The CDR3 extends over 15 amino acids. V shed 2 bases and J shed 1 base, with 12 bases lying between them. This CDR3 reads CASSVDGSFNYGYTF. The CDR3 DNA sequence: TGTGCCAGCAGCGTCGACGGAAGCTTTAACTATGGCTACACCTTC.

The V and J genes are TRBV29-1 and TRBJ2-3, with D perhaps matching TRBD1 or TRBD2 (5 bases each). Germline V gene data show CDR1 as SQVTM and CDR2 as ANQGSEA. The CDR3 is 12 amino acids. V lost 7 bases and J 6 bases, leaving 14 bases between the germline ends. CDR3: CSAGTQADTQYF. CDR3 bases: TGCAGCGCGGGGACCCAGGCGGATACGCAGTATTTT.

This clonotype was observed at least ten times. The chain couples TRBV3-1 to TRBJ2-3, with 7 bases fitting TRBD2. This CDR3 comprises 15 residues. Germline trimming cut 3 bases from V and 4 bases from J; bases unmatched to any gene: 7. The germline V gene encodes CDR1 LGHDT and CDR2 YNNKEL (reference sequence). CDR3: CASSQGGVDSDTQYF. The DNA of the CDR3 is TGTGCCAGCAGCCAGGGGGGGGTGGACTCAGATACGCAGTATTTT.

This clonotype was counted at least ten times. The chain has TRBV5-1 and TRBJ2-3; tentative D call: TRBD1 (6 bases). Germline CDR1 SGHRS, CDR2 YFSETQ. V gave up 6 bases and J gave up 3 bases, with 17 bases separating them. The CDR3 consists of 15 residues. CDR3 bases: TGCGCCAGCACCGTGTGGGACACTGGGACAGATACGCAGTATTTT. Translation: CASTVWDTGTDTQYF.

The chain couples TRBV5-4 to TRBJ1-3; maybe TRBD1 (5 bases). Germline values: CDR1 SGHNT, CDR2 YYREEE (reference sequence). Trimming took 0 bases from V and 4 from J, leaving 11 bases between them. The CDR3 sequence is 15 residues long. The CDR3 region has the DNA TGTGCCAGCAGCTTGGGGGGGACTGGAGGAAACACCATATATTTT. It specifies CASSLGGTGGNTIYF.

In its sample, this clonotype was seen a few times. The chain recombines TRBV5-5 with TRBJ2-6; possibly TRBD1 or TRBD2 for D (5 bases each). The CDR3 loop spans 15 amino acids. Looked up from germline, CDR1 is SGHKS and CDR2 is YYEKEE (reference sequence). Trimming cost V 5 bases and J 4 bases, with 13 bases left between them. DNA for the CDR3: TGTGCCAGCAGTCCTATAGGGACCGGGGCCAACGTCCTGACTTTC. This sequence encodes CASSPIGTGANVLTF. Supplemented by reference TRBV5-5 and TRBJ2-6, the full variable domain reads DAGVTQSPTHLIKTRGQQVTLRCSPISGHKSVSWYQQVLGQGPQFIFQYYEKEERGRGNFPDRFSARQFPNYSSELNVNALLLGDSALYLCASSPIGTGANVLTFGAGSRLTVL.

This clonotype has at least ten counts. The chain carries TRBV5-1 and TRBJ1-4; 10 bases are shared with TRBD1. CDR3 size: 16 residues. V lost 3 bases to trimming and J lost 5 bases; unmatched junction nucleotides: 7. Germline V gene sequence: CDR1 SGHRS, CDR2 YFSETQ. The CDR3 DNA sequence: TGCGCCAGCAGCTATTCTGGGACAGGGGCGAATGAAAAACTGTTTTTT. This sequence encodes CASSYSGTGANEKLFF.

This clonotype was found many times. The chain uses TRBV6-5 and TRBJ2-3, with TRBD2 matching 11 bases. From germline, CDR1 is MNHEY and CDR2 SVGAGI. The length of the CDR3 is 15 residues. The V segment lost 5 bases and the J segment 4 bases; nucleotides outside the gene matches: 5. The CDR3 protein is CASSLAGGDSDTQYF. CDR3 DNA: TGTGCCAGCAGTCTAGCGGGGGGTGATTCAGATACGCAGTATTTT.

This clonotype was counted many times. The V gene is TRBV6-2 or TRBV6-3, the J gene TRBJ2-2; D gene uncertain. Germline CDR1 and CDR2: MNHEY and SVGEGT. The CDR3 is 12 residues long. V lost 6 bases, J lost 6 bases, and 8 bases lay in between. CDR3 in amino acids: CASRPSAGELFF. CDR3 DNA sequence: TGTGCCAGCAGACCTTCAGCCGGGGAGCTGTTTTTT.

This clonotype was recorded at least ten times. The chain links TRBV5-1 to TRBJ2-7; 13 bases agree with TRBD2. Germline CDR1 reads SGHRS; CDR2 reads YFSETQ. CDR3 size: 18 residues. V shed 0 bases and J 0 bases; nucleotides not matched to a gene: 6. DNA for the CDR3: TGCGCCAGCAGCTTGGGGACTAGCGGGGGCACAAGCTCCTACGAGCAGTACGTC. This gives the protein CASSLGTSGGTSSYEQYV.

The rearrangement links TRBV12-3 or TRBV12-4 to TRBJ1-1, with 8 nucleotides matching TRBD1. J was trimmed by 4 bases and V by 2 bases; bases with no gene match: 12. This CDR3 has 17 residues. This CDR3 reads CASSLPRYRGSGTEAFF. As DNA, the CDR3 is TGTGCCAGCAGTTTACCCCGATACAGGGGGTCCGGCACTGAAGCTTTCTTT.

CDR3 sequence: CASSPGQGGLGYTF. In DNA, the CDR3 is TGTGCCAGCAGCCCCGGACAGGGGGGCCTAGGCTACACCTTC. V and J are TRBV7-2 and TRBJ1-2, with 10 bases aligning to TRBD1. With V trimmed by 5 bases and J by 8 bases, 8 bases remained unmatched. Per the germline V gene, CDR1 is SGHTA and CDR2 is FQGNSA. The CDR3 has 14 amino acids.

For this clonotype: One base away lies a much larger clone, so this may be a sequencing read error. The rearrangement links TRBV5-6 to TRBJ1-2; TRBD1 matches 7 bases. V lost 3 bases, J lost 2 bases, and 1 base stayed unmatched. Germline CDR1 is SGHDT and CDR2 is YYEEEE. The CDR3 has 13 residues. CDR3 loop: CASSWDRNYGYTF. The DNA for the CDR3 is TGTGCCAGCAGCTGGGACAGAAACTATGGCTACACCTTC.

There are many counts of this clonotype. V and J are TRBV28 and TRBJ2-2, with D possibly TRBD1 on 6 matching bases. V was pared by 3 bases and J by 6 bases, with 14 bases between. The CDR3 has 15 amino acids. Germline CDR1 is MDHEN and CDR2 is SYDVKM. The chain's CDR3 is CASSFPGQPSGELFF. CDR3 coding DNA: TGTGCCAGCAGTTTCCCCGGACAGCCTTCCGGGGAGCTGTTTTTT.

This clonotype was counted a few times. The chain combines TRBV7-9 with TRBJ2-5; D is perhaps TRBD1 (6 bases). V gave up 5 bases and J gave up 5 bases, with 12 bases separating them. The CDR3 contains 13 residues. Germline assignment: CDR1 SEHNR and CDR2 FQNEAQ (reference sequence). CDR3 residues: CASSASGDETQYF. CDR3 bases: TGTGCCAGCAGCGCCTCAGGGGATGAGACCCAGTACTTC.

The gene calls are TRBV18 and TRBJ2-5, with TRBD1 matching 8 bases. V lost 2 bases, J lost 5 bases, and 7 bases stayed unmatched. The germline CDR1 and CDR2 sequences are KGHSH and LQKENI. The CDR3 sequence is 15 residues long. The CDR3 DNA reads TGTGCCAGCTCACCAATGACAGGGGCGGACGAGACCCAGTACTTC. Translation: CASSPMTGADETQYF.

This clonotype has a handful of counts. The CDR3 loop reads CAWNPPGTATSTDTQYF. CDR3 bases: TGTGCCTGGAACCCCCCGGGGACGGCCACTAGCACAGATACGCAGTATTTT. The chain links TRBV30 to TRBJ2-3; D may match TRBD1 or TRBD2 (5 bases each). Germline V gives CDR1 GTSNPN, CDR2 SVGIG (reference sequence). The ends were cut back, 4 bases at V and 0 bases at J, with 20 bases in the middle. The CDR3 totals 17 residues.

This clonotype was detected ten times or more. The chain recombines TRBV7-8 with TRBJ1-2, with D perhaps matching TRBD1 (5 bases). In germline, CDR1 is SGHVS, CDR2 FQNEAQ. CDR3 length: 15 amino acids. V lost 1 base and J 6 bases, leaving 15 bases between the germline ends. The CDR3 nucleotides are TGTGCCAGCAGCTTAGTCAGGACAAGTATGAATGGCTACACCTTC. It is translated as CASSLVRTSMNGYTF.

There are many counts of this clonotype. The chain is built from TRBV29-1 and TRBJ1-5; D is undetermined. This CDR3 contains 13 residues. Germline CDR1 and CDR2: SQVTM and ANQGSEA. V was clipped by 7 bases and J by 7 bases, with 17 bases between them. CDR3 in amino acids: CSARTGFGQPQHF. The CDR3 DNA reads TGCAGCGCTAGGACGGGTTTTGGACAGCCCCAGCATTTT.

There are a few counts of this clonotype. The chain uses TRBV5-4 and TRBJ1-2, with TRBD1 matching over 8 bases. The junction had 7 bases not matched to a gene; V was cut back by 0 bases and J by 6 bases. This CDR3 comprises 15 residues. Germline V gene lookup returns CDR1 SGHNT and CDR2 YYREEE (reference sequence). The CDR3 protein is CASSLESRGRNGYTF. The CDR3 coding sequence is TGTGCCAGCAGCTTGGAATCCAGGGGGCGAAATGGCTACACCTTC.

This clonotype was observed at least ten times. The chain uses TRBV7-9 and TRBJ2-2, with 7 bases that match TRBD2. The CDR3 runs 15 residues. Per the germline V gene, CDR1 is SEHNR and CDR2 is FQNEAQ (reference sequence). V dropped 4 bases and J dropped 5; count of bases not matched to a gene: 7. The CDR3 coding sequence is TGTGCCAGCAGCTCGCGACTAGCTGGGACCGGGGAGCTGTTTTTT. Encoded protein: CASSSRLAGTGELFF. Together with reference TRBV7-9 and TRBJ2-2, the CDR3 gives the full variable domain: DTGVSQNPRHKITKRGQNVTFRCDPISEHNRLYWYRQTLGQGPEFLTYFQNEAQLEKSRLLSDRFSAERPKGSFSTLEIQRTEQGDSAMYLCASSSRLAGTGELFFGEGSRLTVL.